Following are 30 T cell receptor beta chains from one sample sequenced in a study of blood T cell repertoires in COVID-19. Libraries were prepared by immunoSEQ multiplex PCR; TCRdb keeps only in-frame clonotypes and omits some of them. The top ten clones hold 14% of a sample with roughly 30,000 clones, 85% of them seen once. Material for sequencing was peripheral blood. These receptors all stem from a human donor with acute or convalescent COVID-19. The donor label of this sample is uncertain.

The chain links TRBV30 to TRBJ2-7; no definite D call. Germline V gives CDR1 GTSNPN, CDR2 SVGIG (reference sequence). The germline V and J ends were trimmed by 0 bases and 2 bases, with 8 bases remaining between them. This CDR3 spans 13 amino acids. Here the CDR3 DNA reads TGTGCCTGGAGTGTATCCGAGACCTACGAGCAGTACTTC. It yields the protein CAWSVSETYEQYF.

The CDR3 is CASTRKLNTEAFF. The CDR3 DNA follows: TGTGCCAGCACGCGGAAACTGAACACTGAAGCTTTCTTT. The V gene is TRBV6-5, the J gene TRBJ1-1; D is undetermined. Germline values: CDR1 MNHEY, CDR2 SVGAGI. The CDR3 length is 13 residues. The V and J ends lost 7 bases and 0 bases respectively, with 9 bases between them.

This clone showed up just once. This rearrangement joins TRBV6-5 to TRBJ1-2; perhaps TRBD1 as D (6 bases). Germline V gene lookup returns CDR1 MNHEY and CDR2 SVGAGI. CDR3 size: 15 residues. V lost 5 bases, J lost 4 bases, and 17 bases lay in between. The CDR3 coding sequence is TGTGCCAGCAGTATAGGACAGAGGGGCGGCTATGGCTACACCTTC. Its translation: CASSIGQRGGYGYTF.

The chain carries TRBV19 and TRBJ1-2, with 9 bases lining up with TRBD1. The junction had 13 bases not matched to a gene; V was cut back by 4 bases and J by 4 bases. This CDR3 spans 17 amino acids. Germline CDR1 reads LNHDA; CDR2 reads SQIVND (reference sequence). The CDR3 loop reads CASSTSGTGPSFYGYTF. In DNA form, the CDR3 reads TGTGCCAGTAGTACCTCCGGGACAGGGCCAAGCTTCTATGGCTACACCTTC.

The CDR3 region is CASSPRGTANYQPQHF. CDR3 bases: TGTGCCAGCAGTCCCCGAGGGACAGCTAATTATCAGCCCCAGCATTTT. The J gene is TRBJ1-5, the V gene TRBV27; TRBD1 aligns across 7 bases. J gave up 5 bases and V 5 bases, and 12 bases lay outside the gene matches. The germline V gene has CDR1 MNHEY and CDR2 SMNVEV (reference sequence). There are 16 residues in the CDR3.

V usage is TRBV4-1 and J usage is TRBJ2-2, with 8 bases that match TRBD1. Germline V gene data show CDR1 as MGHRA and CDR2 as YSYEKL. Trimming took 4 bases from V and 1 from J; bases not matched to a gene: 5. The CDR3 is 16 amino acids. The CDR3 DNA reads TGCGCCAGCAGCCTTTCCGGGACAGGGAACACCGGGGAGCTGTTTTTT. This gives the protein CASSLSGTGNTGELFF.

The V and J genes are TRBV4-2 and TRBJ1-1; D not resolved. Germline V gives CDR1 LGHNA, CDR2 YNFKEQ. The V end lost 1 base, the J end lost 4 bases, and 10 bases lay between the germline ends. CDR3 size: 14 residues. The CDR3 here is CASSQVIAATEAFF. For the CDR3, the DNA is TGTGCCAGCAGCCAAGTTATAGCGGCCACTGAAGCTTTCTTT.

CDR3 nucleotides: TGTGCCAGTAGTATGAGCCCCTTAAGTAATCAGCCCCAGCATTTT. This encodes CASSMSPLSNQPQHF. The chain couples TRBV19 to TRBJ1-5, with unresolved D. Trimming left V 3 bases short and J 4 bases short, with 13 bases between. This CDR3 is 15 amino acids long. From germline, CDR1 is LNHDA and CDR2 SQIVND (reference sequence).

This clone was detected only once. The chain uses TRBV24-1 and TRBJ2-1; D is unresolved. Germline CDR1 KGHDR, CDR2 SFDVKD. This CDR3 has 12 residues. The V and J ends lost 3 bases and 7 bases respectively, with 6 bases between them. The DNA for the CDR3 is TGTGCCACCAGTGATACGGTAAATGAGCAGTTCTTC. Its translation is CATSDTVNEQFF.

CDR3 coding DNA: TGTGCCAGCTCCCCCGGTACGAGGGCAACTAATGAAAAACTGTTTTTT. Protein product: CASSPGTRATNEKLFF. The chain couples TRBV18 to TRBJ1-4; D not resolved. V was cut by 6 bases and J by 0 bases, with 14 bases left in between. The V gene's germline CDR1 is KGHSH and CDR2 LQKENI. The CDR3 consists of 16 residues. Combining the CDR3 with reference TRBV18 and TRBJ1-4 gives the whole variable domain NAGVMQNPRHLVRRRGQEARLRCSPMKGHSHVYWYRQLPEEGLKFMVYLQKENIIDESGMPKERFSAEFPKEGPSILRIQQVVRGDSAAYFCASSPGTRATNEKLFFGSGTQLSVL.

This chain uses TRBV9 with TRBJ1-5; D ambiguous. Looked up from germline, CDR1 is SGDLS and CDR2 is YYNGEE. The CDR3 runs to 15 residues. Between the trimmed V and J ends, which lost 4 bases and 3 bases, there was a span of 14 bases. The CDR3 nucleotides read TGTGCCAGCAGCTCCACCGGCGGGGACAATCAGCCCCAGCATTTT. Translated: CASSSTGGDNQPQHF.

V and J are TRBV27 and TRBJ2-7, with D possibly matching TRBD2 (6 bases). CDR3 length: 13 residues. With 2 bases removed from V and 7 bases from J, the gap between germline ends came to 12 bases. Germline V CDR1 and CDR2: MNHEY, SMNVEV (reference sequence). CDR3 in DNA: TGTGCCAGCAGTTTAAGGGGCGGGACGGAGCAGTACTTC. Translated, it gives CASSLRGGTEQYF.

The J gene is TRBJ1-2, the V gene TRBV5-6; 7 bases match TRBD1. Trimming removed 4 bases from V and 4 bases from J; junction bases left unmatched: 7. The CDR3 loop spans 14 amino acids. Germline V lookup: CDR1 SGHDT, CDR2 YYEEEE. The CDR3 nucleotides are TGTGCCAGCAGCAGCATTGCAGGGGGCTATGGCTACACCTTC. Residues: CASSSIAGGYGYTF.

The V and J genes are TRBV20-1 and TRBJ2-1; a weak D match, TRBD1 (5 bases). The germline gives CDR1 DFQATT, CDR2 SNEGSKA (reference sequence). V was shortened by 6 bases and J by 12 bases, with 15 bases between the two germline ends. CDR3 length: 11 residues. The chain's CDR3 is CSAPQGTGQFF. Written as DNA, the CDR3 is TGCAGTGCACCCCAGGGTACGGGGCAGTTCTTC.

The V call is TRBV3-1 (or the pseudogene TRBV3-2), the J call TRBJ1-5; 10 bases map to TRBD1. The CDR3 is 17 residues long. V trimming: 0 bases; J trimming: 7 bases; junction bases outside the gene matches: 9. CDR1 is LGHDT, CDR2 YNNKEL, per germline (reference sequence). In DNA form, the CDR3 reads TGTGCCAGCAGCCAAGAACTTCAGACAGGGGGCAGACAGCCCCAGCATTTT. This translates into CASSQELQTGGRQPQHF.

The chain employs TRBV28 and TRBJ2-7, with 9 bases lining up with TRBD2. The CDR3 consists of 14 residues. V shed 2 bases and J 6 bases; nucleotides not matched to a gene: 5. The germline V gene has CDR1 MDHEN and CDR2 SYDVKM. Here the CDR3 reads CASSLGGRGGEQYF. As DNA, the CDR3 is TGTGCCAGCAGTTTAGGCGGGAGGGGGGGCGAGCAGTACTTC.

The chain links TRBV2 to TRBJ1-2, with 7 positions matching TRBD1. Germline CDR1 SNHLY, CDR2 FYNNEI. Unmatched junction bases numbered 7, after V lost 6 bases and J lost 6 bases. CDR3 length: 13 amino acids. For the CDR3, the DNA is TGTGCCAGCAGGATAGGGGGCTATGATGGCTACACCTTC. This gives the protein CASRIGGYDGYTF.

This clone was found once. The chain links TRBV5-1 to TRBJ1-1, with 8 positions matching TRBD1. V dropped 4 bases and J dropped 6; count of bases not matched to a gene: 5. The CDR3 length is 13 residues. The germline V gene has CDR1 SGHRS and CDR2 YFSETQ. CDR3 sequence (DNA): TGCGCCAGCAGCGCTACAGGGGGGGCTGAAGCTTTCTTT. It encodes CASSATGGAEAFF.

This rearrangement joins TRBV27 to TRBJ1-2, with TRBD1 identical over 7 bases. With V trimmed by 1 base and J by 8 bases, 22 bases remained unmatched. Germline V lookup: CDR1 MNHEY, CDR2 SMNVEV (reference sequence). The CDR3 runs to 19 residues. The DNA of the CDR3 is TGTGCCAGCAGTTTATTAGGGACAGTACCCGCCTCGGAGCTTGGAGGCTACACCTTC. Translating it yields CASSLLGTVPASELGGYTF.

This rearrangement joins TRBV19 to TRBJ1-1, with a weak D call TRBD1 (5 bases). The V gene's germline CDR1 is LNHDA and CDR2 SQIVND (reference sequence). V was clipped by 7 bases and J by 4 bases, with 19 bases between them. The CDR3 contains 15 residues. This chain's CDR3 is CASTLGHKLGTEAFF. The CDR3 coding sequence is TGTGCCAGTACCCTGGGGCACAAATTGGGCACTGAAGCTTTCTTT.

The V call is TRBV30, the J call TRBJ1-3; TRBD1 aligns across 8 bases. Trimming removed 7 bases from V and 3 bases from J; junction bases left unmatched: 2. The CDR3 runs 12 residues. Germline assignment: CDR1 GTSNPN and CDR2 SVGIG (reference sequence). The CDR3 DNA follows: TGTGCCTACGGGACAGGTGGAAACACCATATATTTT. Protein product: CAYGTGGNTIYF.

This clone was counted a single time. V usage is TRBV7-9 and J usage is TRBJ2-2; 16 positions agree with TRBD2. The CDR3 sequence is 18 residues long. After removal of 4 bases from V and 6 bases from J, the junction contained 8 bases not matched to a gene. Germline values: CDR1 SEHNR, CDR2 FQNEAQ (reference sequence). The CDR3 reads CASSSSGTSGRESGELFF. The CDR3 DNA follows: TGTGCCAGCAGCTCGTCCGGGACTAGCGGGAGGGAATCCGGGGAGCTGTTTTTT.

The V call is TRBV9, the J call TRBJ2-1; no definite D call. CDR1 is SGDLS and CDR2 is YYNGEE in the germline V gene. The CDR3 runs 14 residues. The V and J ends lost 0 bases and 8 bases respectively, with 12 bases between them. The CDR3 region has the DNA TGTGCCAGCAGCGTAGCTACGTCGGCGGATGAGCAGTTCTTC. This gives the protein CASSVATSADEQFF.

The genes are TRBV14 and TRBJ1-4; the D gene is possibly TRBD1 (5 bases). The CDR3 loop spans 19 amino acids. Germline CDR1 SGHDN, CDR2 FVKESK. Deletions cut 1 base from V and 4 bases from J, with 22 bases between. The CDR3 DNA reads as TGTGCCAGCAGCCAAGCAACGGGCCACTACACGGGGGATAATGAAAAACTGTTTTTT. Residues: CASSQATGHYTGDNEKLFF.

This chain uses TRBV4-3 with TRBJ2-3; 7 nucleotides agree with TRBD2. Germline V gene lookup returns CDR1 LGHNA and CDR2 YSLEER. Germline trimming cut 0 bases from V and 4 bases from J; bases unmatched to any gene: 10. The CDR3 extends over 17 amino acids. The CDR3, as DNA: TGCGCCAGCAGCCAAGATCGCCCGGGGGGACGGGCAGATACGCAGTATTTT. As protein: CASSQDRPGGRADTQYF.

This chain connects TRBV6-6 to TRBJ1-1; possibly TRBD1 for D (6 bases). With 5 bases removed from V and 4 bases from J, the gap between germline ends came to 17 bases. The CDR3 totals 15 residues. Germline-derived CDR1 and CDR2 are MNHNY and SVGAGI (reference sequence). CDR3 sequence reads: CASSTPYRDSTEAFF. The CDR3, as DNA: TGTGCCAGCAGTACCCCTTACAGGGATAGCACTGAAGCTTTCTTT.

This clone was counted a few times. The CDR3 is CASSHRGKIEPEQYF. CDR3 coding DNA: TGTGCCAGCAGCCACAGGGGAAAGATTGAGCCGGAGCAGTACTTC. The gene calls are TRBV7-9 and TRBJ2-7; 7 bases fit TRBD1. The CDR3 totals 15 residues. From germline, CDR1 is SEHNR and CDR2 FQNEAQ (reference sequence). Losses at the gene ends were 5 bases for V and 7 bases for J; bases not matched to a gene: 14.

The rearrangement joins TRBV24-1 to TRBJ2-7, with a possible D match to TRBD2 (5 bases). This CDR3 comprises 13 residues. The V and J ends lost 9 bases and 0 bases respectively, with 11 bases between them. Germline values: CDR1 KGHDR, CDR2 SFDVKD. The CDR3 DNA reads as TGTGCCACCGCTAGCACCAGCTCCTACGAGCAGTACTTC. As protein: CATASTSSYEQYF.

Note on this clone: This CDR3 is also generated by other DNA sequences in the sample. The V and J genes are TRBV18 and TRBJ1-3; tentative D call: TRBD1 (5 bases). This CDR3 has 14 residues. Germline loops: CDR1 KGHSH, CDR2 LQKENI. V dropped 4 bases and J dropped 3 bases, with 10 bases sitting between them. CDR3 DNA: TGTGCCAGCTCACTGGGGCAGAGTGGAAACACCATATATTTT. Translation gives CASSLGQSGNTIYF.

The genes are TRBV4-3 and TRBJ2-1; TRBD1 matches at 7 bases. This CDR3 comprises 15 residues. Germline lookup yields CDR1 LGHNA and CDR2 YSLEER. The ends lost 4 bases at V and 2 bases at J; junction bases unmatched: 5. The CDR3 loop reads CASSLSRGTYNEQFF. In DNA form, the CDR3 reads TGCGCCAGCAGCCTCAGCAGGGGGACCTACAATGAGCAGTTCTTC.